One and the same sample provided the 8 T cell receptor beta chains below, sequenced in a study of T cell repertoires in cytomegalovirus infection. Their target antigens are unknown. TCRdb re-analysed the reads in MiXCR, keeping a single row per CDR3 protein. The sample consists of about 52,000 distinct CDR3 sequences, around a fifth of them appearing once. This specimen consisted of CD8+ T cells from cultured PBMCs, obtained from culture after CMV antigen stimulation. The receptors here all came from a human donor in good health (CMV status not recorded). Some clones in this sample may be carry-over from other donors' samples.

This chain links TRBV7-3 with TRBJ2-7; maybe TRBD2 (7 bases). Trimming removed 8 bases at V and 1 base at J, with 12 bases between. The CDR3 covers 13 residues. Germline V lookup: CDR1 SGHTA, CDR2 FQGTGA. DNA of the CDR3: TGTGCCAGCCGGGGGGCTTCTTCCTACGAGCAGTACTTC. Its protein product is CASRGASSYEQYF.

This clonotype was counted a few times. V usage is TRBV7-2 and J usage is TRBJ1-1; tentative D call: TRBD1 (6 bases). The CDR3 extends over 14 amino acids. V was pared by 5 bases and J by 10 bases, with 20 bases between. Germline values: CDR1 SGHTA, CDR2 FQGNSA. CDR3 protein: CASSPGTPLIGAFF. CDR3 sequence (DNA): TGTGCCAGCAGCCCTGGGACACCCCTGATTGGAGCTTTCTTT.

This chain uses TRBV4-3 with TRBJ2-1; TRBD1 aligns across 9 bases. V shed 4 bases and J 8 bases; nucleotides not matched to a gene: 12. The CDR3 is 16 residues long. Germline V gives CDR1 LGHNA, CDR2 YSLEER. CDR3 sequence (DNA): TGCGCCAGCAGCCCGACTCGAGGACAGGGGCGGTATGAGCAGTTCTTC. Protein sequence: CASSPTRGQGRYEQFF.

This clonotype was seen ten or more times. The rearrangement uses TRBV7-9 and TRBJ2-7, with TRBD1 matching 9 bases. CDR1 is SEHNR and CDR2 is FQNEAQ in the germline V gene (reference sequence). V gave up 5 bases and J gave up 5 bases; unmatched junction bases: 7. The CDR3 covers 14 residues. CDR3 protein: CASSVTGQGNEQYF. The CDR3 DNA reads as TGTGCCAGCAGCGTAACGGGACAGGGTAACGAGCAGTACTTC.

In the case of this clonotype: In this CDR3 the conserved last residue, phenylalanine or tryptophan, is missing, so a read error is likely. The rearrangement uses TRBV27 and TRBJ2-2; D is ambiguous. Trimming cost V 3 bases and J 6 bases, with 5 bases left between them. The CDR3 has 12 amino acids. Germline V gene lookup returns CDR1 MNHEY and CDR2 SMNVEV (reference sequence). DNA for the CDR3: TGTGCCAGCAGTTTCGGCCCCGGGGAGCTGTTTTCT. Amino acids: CASSFGPGELFS.

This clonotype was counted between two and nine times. CDR3 region: CASTRWGVQQETQYF. The CDR3 DNA reads as TGTGCCAGCACCCGATGGGGGGTCCAACAAGAGACCCAGTACTTC. The chain uses TRBV9 and TRBJ2-5; a possible D gene is TRBD2 (6 bases). The germline CDR1 and CDR2 sequences are SGDLS and YYNGEE. The CDR3 totals 15 residues. Trimming stripped 6 bases from V and 2 bases from J, with 17 bases between.

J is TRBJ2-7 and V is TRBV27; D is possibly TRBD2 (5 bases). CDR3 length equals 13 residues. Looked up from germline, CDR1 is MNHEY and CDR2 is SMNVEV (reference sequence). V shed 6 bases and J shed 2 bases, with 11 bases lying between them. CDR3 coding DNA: TGTGCCAGCAGGGGAGATAGGACCTACGAGCAGTACTTC. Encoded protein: CASRGDRTYEQYF.

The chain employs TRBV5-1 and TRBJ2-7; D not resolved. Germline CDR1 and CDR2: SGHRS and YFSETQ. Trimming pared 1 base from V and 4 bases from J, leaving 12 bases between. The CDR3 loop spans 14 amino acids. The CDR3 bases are TGCGCCAGCAGCTTGCTTATGAGTCGGTACGAGCAGTACTTC. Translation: CASSLLMSRYEQYF.